This T cell receptor beta chain is from a study of blood T cell repertoires in COVID-19. Assay used: immunoSEQ multiplex PCR; TCRdb lists only in-frame clones, some missing. Of 89,000 or so clones in the sample, 70% to 85% were seen once. This CDR3 comprises 18 residues. Trimming cost V 4 bases and J 5 bases; bases outside gene matches: 14. CDR1 is LGHDT and CDR2 is YNNKEL in the germline V gene (reference sequence). Sequencing was done on a sample of peripheral blood. This chain joins TRBV3-1 (or the pseudogene TRBV3-2) and TRBJ2-7; 13 nucleotides match TRBD2. The TCR comes from a human donor in a cohort sampled during active COVID-19. The CDR3 coding sequence is TGTGCCAGCAGCCCTTTCGGACTAGCGGGAGATCGAGTGGACGAGCAGTACTTC. Encoded protein: CASSPFGLAGDRVDEQYF.